The next 6 T cell receptor beta chains were all read from a single sample in a study of cytomegalovirus exposure and HLA in healthy donors. The PCR was carried out with 60 Vbeta primers and 13 Jbeta primers. The repertoire was sequenced with immunoSEQ multiplex PCR; TCRdb's copy has only in-frame clones and lacks some. The data show around 69,000 clones, 70% seen once. The source material was PBMCs. The receptors derive from a woman aged 50 to 65 in good health and CMV-seropositive.

This clone was seen only a few times. The J gene is TRBJ2-5, the V gene TRBV27; no clear D. This CDR3 spans 16 amino acids. Germline lookup yields CDR1 MNHEY and CDR2 SMNVEV (reference sequence). Trimming removed 6 bases from V and 1 base from J, with 18 bases in between. CDR3 region: CASSPVANRPQETQYF. The CDR3 DNA reads TGTGCCAGCAGCCCGGTAGCTAACCGACCCCAAGAGACCCAGTACTTC.

The chain recombines TRBV6-1 with TRBJ2-7; 8 positions match TRBD1. CDR3 length: 15 amino acids. Trimming at V came to 5 bases and at J to 0 bases, leaving 6 bases not matched to a gene. Germline assignment: CDR1 MNHNS and CDR2 SASEGT. CDR3 sequence reads: CASSRQGTPSYEQYF. The CDR3 DNA sequence: TGTGCCAGCAGTCGACAGGGGACACCCTCCTACGAGCAGTACTTC.

This clone was seen more than once but under ten times. V usage is TRBV6-5 and J usage is TRBJ1-1; 7 nucleotides line up with TRBD1. J gave up 1 base and V 4 bases, and 3 bases lay outside the gene matches. Per the germline V gene, CDR1 is MNHEY and CDR2 is SVGAGI. This CDR3 spans 14 amino acids. The DNA for the CDR3 is TGTGCCAGCAGTTCCCGGACAGGGAACACTGAAGCTTTCTTT. Its translation: CASSSRTGNTEAFF.

The chain couples TRBV10-3 to TRBJ2-1; D may be TRBD2 (6 bases). V shed 10 bases and J shed 8 bases, with 18 bases lying between them. The germline gives CDR1 ENHRY, CDR2 SYGVKD. This CDR3 is 13 amino acids long. The CDR3 bases are TGTGCCAGTCTCGGGAGTGTAGTAGATGAGCAGTTCTTC. This sequence encodes CASLGSVVDEQFF.

The DNA for the CDR3 is TGCGCCAGCAGCCAAGATCGTGACAGGGGGACCGAGCAGTACTTC. Translating gives CASSQDRDRGTEQYF. The gene calls are TRBV4-3 and TRBJ2-7, with TRBD1 identical over 9 bases. The CDR3 consists of 15 residues. Trimming removed 0 bases from V and 6 bases from J; junction bases left unmatched: 6. Germline CDR1 LGHNA, CDR2 YSLEER.

The chain has TRBV18 and TRBJ1-1; possible D gene TRBD1, 6 bases. With 1 base removed from V and 0 bases from J, the gap between germline ends came to 12 bases. Per germline, CDR1 KGHSH and CDR2 LQKENI. The CDR3 covers 16 residues. This chain's CDR3 is CASSPLTGNMNTEAFF. The CDR3 DNA sequence: TGTGCCAGCTCACCACTCACAGGGAACATGAACACTGAAGCTTTCTTT.